The rows below give T cell receptor beta chains drawn from one sample of a study of human T cells and chemical hapten exposure. A single record per CDR3 protein comes from TCRdb applying MiXCR to the RACE reads. The profile shows some 91,000 distinct CDR3 sequences, around 12% of them singletons. The sample here was whole blood, taken in connection with sensitization to the hapten diphenylcyclopropenone (DPC). These receptors were taken from a woman aged 40 to 55 with alopecia areata. Some clones in this sample may be carry-over from other donors' samples. Each CDR3 is given with its conserved first and last residue. A D gene is named only where the DNA matches it firmly. For some rows the clone size is stated as once, few or many, or as a class when expanded; others skip it.

CDR3nt,CDR3aa,j_gene,abundance,v_gene,d_gene
TGTGCCAGCTCACCAGCGGGACTAGCGTTAGAAGAGACCCAGTACTTC,CASSPAGLALEETQYF,TRBJ2-5,few,TRBV18,TRBD2
TGCGCCAGCAGCCAAGATAAGGGGGAGAAGATCGGGGAGCTGTTTTTT,CASSQDKGEKIGELFF,TRBJ2-2,.,TRBV4-3,.
TGCAGCGTTCCGGGGCCTTACGAGCAGTACTTC,CSVPGPYEQYF,TRBJ2-7,few,TRBV29-1,.
TGTGCCAGCAGCCCCCGAAGACAAGTGACCGGGGAGCTGTTTTTT,CASSPRRQVTGELFF,TRBJ2-2,.,TRBV7-2,.
TGTGCCAGCTCAAGGGACCTGACGGCGAACACCGGGGAGCTGTTTTTT,CASSRDLTANTGELFF,TRBJ2-2,few,TRBV18,.
TGTGCCAGCAGTTACGGGCCGACAGAGACCCAGTACTTC,CASSYGPTETQYF,TRBJ2-5,few,TRBV6-5,.
TGTGCCAGCAGCGTAGGGATTGTGGTAGGACTGCACGATGAGCAGTTCTTC,CASSVGIVVGLHDEQFF,TRBJ2-1,.,TRBV9,.
TGTGCCAGCAGTTTAGTCCAGTCACCCCTCCACTTT,CASSLVQSPLHF,TRBJ1-6,many,TRBV12-3/TRBV12-4,.
TGTGCCAGCAGCGTAGGTGCAGGGAATAATGAAAAACTGTTTTTT,CASSVGAGNNEKLFF,TRBJ1-4,few,TRBV9,.
TGTGCCAGCAGTTATTCCGGGACTAGCGGCTACAATGAGCAGTTCTTC,CASSYSGTSGYNEQFF,TRBJ2-1,.,TRBV12-3/TRBV12-4,TRBD2
TGCGCCAGCAGCTTGGGGCAGGGGGCTAACTCACCCCTCCACTTT,CASSLGQGANSPLHF,TRBJ1-6,many,TRBV5-1,TRBD1
TGTGCCAGCAGCTTAATCGGAACAGGGGCCAACGTCCTGACTTTC,CASSLIGTGANVLTF,TRBJ2-6,many,TRBV7-3,.
TGTGCCTCCACCGGAGGGGGGGACAGGGCCTACTACGAGCAGTACTTC,CASTGGGDRAYYEQYF,TRBJ2-7,few,TRBV6-2/TRBV6-3,TRBD1
TGTGCCAGCAGTCCACCAATCTCGGGGGCATCTGGGGCCAACGTCCTGACTTTC,CASSPPISGASGANVLTF,TRBJ2-6,few,TRBV28,.
TGTGCCAGCTCCCCGGATCTGGCGGGAGGGCTAAGCAATGAGCAGTTCTTC,CASSPDLAGGLSNEQFF,TRBJ2-1,few,TRBV18,TRBD2
TGCAGCGTGGAAGGTTCCTCCCAAGAGACCCAGTACTTC,CSVEGSSQETQYF,TRBJ2-5,.,TRBV29-1,.
TGCAGCGTTGCAAGCACAGATACGCAGTATTTT,CSVASTDTQYF,TRBJ2-3,many,TRBV29-1,.
TGTGCCAGCAGTCCCCTAAGTAGGTATGAGCAGTTCTTC,CASSPLSRYEQFF,TRBJ2-1,many,TRBV6-5,.
TGTGCCAGCACCCCGGGACTAGCGGGGAACCTGGATACGCAGTATTTT,CASTPGLAGNLDTQYF,TRBJ2-3,few,TRBV7-9,TRBD2
TGTGCCAGCAGTTTGAGAGGGGTCAAGGAGACCCAGTACTTC,CASSLRGVKETQYF,TRBJ2-5,.,TRBV12-3/TRBV12-4,.
TGTGCCAGCAGACGCGGGACTAGCGGTAACAATGAGCAGTTCTTC,CASRRGTSGNNEQFF,TRBJ2-1,.,TRBV6-2/TRBV6-3,TRBD2
TGTGCCAGCTCACCACCCGGGACAGCAGCAAATACGCAGTATTTT,CASSPPGTAANTQYF,TRBJ2-3,.,TRBV18,TRBD1
TGTGCCAGCAGTGAAGAAGCGCTCTCTGGAAACACCATATATTTT,CASSEEALSGNTIYF,TRBJ1-3,many,TRBV2,.
TGTGCCATCAGTGCCACTAGCCTGAATGAGCAGTTCTTC,CAISATSLNEQFF,TRBJ2-1,.,TRBV10-3,.
TGTGCCTGGAGCCCTAAAATCAGGGACTCCGGGGAGCTGTTTTTT,CAWSPKIRDSGELFF,TRBJ2-2,.,TRBV30,.
TGTGCCAGCTGCCGGGACGCCTCCTACGAGCAGTACTTC,CASCRDASYEQYF,TRBJ2-7,many,TRBV6-2/TRBV6-3,.
TGTGCCAGCAGCTTAGGCCACACCGGGGAGCTGTTTTTT,CASSLGHTGELFF,TRBJ2-2,few,TRBV7-3,.
TGTGCCAGCAGCTGGGAGGGACTTTCAGGATCTGAAGCTTTCTTT,CASSWEGLSGSEAFF,TRBJ1-1,few,TRBV7-9,.
TGTGCCAGCAGGGGAACTGTAAGCTCCTACGAGCAGTACTTC,CASRGTVSSYEQYF,TRBJ2-7,.,TRBV2,.